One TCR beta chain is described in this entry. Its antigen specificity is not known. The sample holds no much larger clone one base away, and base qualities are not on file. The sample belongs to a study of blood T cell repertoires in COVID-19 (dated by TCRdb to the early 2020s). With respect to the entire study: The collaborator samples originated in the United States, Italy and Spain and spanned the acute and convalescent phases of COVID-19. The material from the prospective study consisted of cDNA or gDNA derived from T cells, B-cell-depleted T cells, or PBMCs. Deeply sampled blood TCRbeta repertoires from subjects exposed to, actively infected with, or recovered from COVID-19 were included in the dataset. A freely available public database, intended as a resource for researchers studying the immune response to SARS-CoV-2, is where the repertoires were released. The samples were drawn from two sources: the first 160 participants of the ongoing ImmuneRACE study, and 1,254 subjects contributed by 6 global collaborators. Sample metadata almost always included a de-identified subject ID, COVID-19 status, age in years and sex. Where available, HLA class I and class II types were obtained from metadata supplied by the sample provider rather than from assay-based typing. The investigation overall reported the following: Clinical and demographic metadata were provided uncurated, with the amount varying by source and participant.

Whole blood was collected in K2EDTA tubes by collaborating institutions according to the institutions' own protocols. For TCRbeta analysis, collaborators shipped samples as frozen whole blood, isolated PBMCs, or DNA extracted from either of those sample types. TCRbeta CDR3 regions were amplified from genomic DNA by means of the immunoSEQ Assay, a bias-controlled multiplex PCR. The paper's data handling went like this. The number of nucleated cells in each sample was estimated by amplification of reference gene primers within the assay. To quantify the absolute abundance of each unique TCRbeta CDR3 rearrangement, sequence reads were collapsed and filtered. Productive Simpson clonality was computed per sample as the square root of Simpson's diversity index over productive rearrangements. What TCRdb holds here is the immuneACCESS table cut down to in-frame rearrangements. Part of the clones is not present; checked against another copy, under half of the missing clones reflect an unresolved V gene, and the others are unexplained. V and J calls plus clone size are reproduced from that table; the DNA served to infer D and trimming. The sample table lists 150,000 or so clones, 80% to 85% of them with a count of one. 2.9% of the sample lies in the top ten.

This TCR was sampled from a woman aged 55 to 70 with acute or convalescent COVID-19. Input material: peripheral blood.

The DNA reads TGTGCCAGCAGCTTAGTCCCCCGGGGGTTCCTCACAGATACGCAGTATTTT. The encoded protein is CASSLVPRGFLTDTQYF. Recombination connected TRBV7-2 to TRBJ2-3; possibly the D gene is TRBD2, per 6 matching bases. CDR1 and CDR2, looked up from the germline V gene, are SGHTA and FQGNSA. The CDR3 runs 17 amino acids, cysteine and phenylalanine included. The read is trimmed to its CDR3 DNA, 51 bases read in frame from base 1. V loses 1 base, J loses 2 bases, and the germline ends lie 16 bases apart.